What follows are 22 T cell receptor beta chains derived from one specimen sequenced in a study of PD-1 blockade in classical Hodgkin lymphoma. The sample's time point: cycle 4 day 1 (C4D1), after about 6 weeks of nivolumab. Brentuximab vedotin exposure varied among the patients, all of whom had relapsed after autologous stem cell transplantation. The table came from immunoSEQ multiplex PCR; TCRdb's copy has only in-frame clones and leaves some out. The table lists about 39,000 clones, 77% of them singletons. The specimen comprised peripheral blood mononuclear cells (PBMCs), sampled before the fourth cycle of nivolumab. The receptors derive from a human donor with classical Hodgkin lymphoma.

The rearrangement links TRBV5-4 to TRBJ2-3; TRBD1 matches at 10 bases. Germline CDR1 and CDR2: SGHNT and YYREEE (reference sequence). J was trimmed by 4 bases and V by 4 bases; bases with no gene match: 12. The CDR3 runs 17 residues. Here the CDR3 DNA reads TGTGCCAGCAGCCCCCGCCCAGGACAGGGGGTGGCAGATACGCAGTATTTT. Amino acid sequence: CASSPRPGQGVADTQYF.

The rearrangement uses TRBV28 and TRBJ1-6; 11 positions agree with TRBD1. Trimming took 2 bases from V and 9 from J; bases not matched to a gene: 0. Looked up from germline, CDR1 is MDHEN and CDR2 is SYDVKM. This CDR3 is 14 amino acids long. The CDR3 sequence: CASSLGTGGSPLHF. CDR3 in DNA: TGTGCCAGCAGTTTAGGGACAGGGGGTTCACCCCTCCACTTT.

This chain uses TRBV5-1 with TRBJ2-7, with TRBD1 matching 8 bases. After removal of 0 bases from V and 6 bases from J, the junction contained 5 bases not matched to a gene. This CDR3 contains 14 residues. Germline CDR1 is SGHRS and CDR2 is YFSETQ. CDR3 sequence (DNA): TGCGCCAGCAGCTTGGGACAGGGGACGGGCGAGCAGTACTTC. This gives the protein CASSLGQGTGEQYF.

The chain couples TRBV7-2 to TRBJ2-2; no clear D gene. The CDR3 spans 16 residues. Germline CDR1 is SGHTA and CDR2 is FQGNSA. The ends were cut back, 4 bases at V and 2 bases at J, with 14 bases in the middle. CDR3 nucleotides: TGTGCCAGCAGCTCCAGGACCGGGCCCAACACCGGGGAGCTGTTTTTT. The encoded protein is CASSSRTGPNTGELFF.

V usage is TRBV5-1 and J usage is TRBJ2-3; D assignment may be TRBD1 or TRBD2 (5 bases each). The CDR3 is 16 residues long. Germline V gene lookup returns CDR1 SGHRS and CDR2 YFSETQ. V was pared by 3 bases and J by 2 bases, with 16 bases between. The CDR3 region is CASSSGTQAPTDTQYF. In DNA, the CDR3 is TGCGCCAGCAGCTCAGGGACCCAGGCCCCCACAGATACGCAGTATTTT.

The chain joins TRBV27 to TRBJ1-2; D is ambiguous. Between the trimmed V and J ends, which lost 5 bases and 2 bases, there was a span of 9 bases. The germline V gene encodes CDR1 MNHEY and CDR2 SMNVEV (reference sequence). The CDR3 sequence is 13 residues long. The CDR3 DNA sequence: TGTGCCAGCAGTCCTACGGCAAACTATGGCTACACCTTC. Translating gives CASSPTANYGYTF.

The CDR3 here is CASREGPRGNTIYF. Here the CDR3 DNA reads TGCGCCAGCAGAGAGGGGCCGAGGGGAAACACCATATATTTT. V and J are TRBV5-1 and TRBJ1-3; maybe TRBD1 (5 bases). With 5 bases removed from V and 4 bases from J, the gap between germline ends came to 13 bases. CDR1 is SGHRS and CDR2 is YFSETQ in the germline V gene. The CDR3 sequence is 14 residues long.

The V call is TRBV2, the J call TRBJ2-2; 7 bases line up with TRBD1. This CDR3 contains 13 residues. V dropped 7 bases and J dropped 6; count of bases not matched to a gene: 5. Germline CDR1 SNHLY, CDR2 FYNNEI. The CDR3 spells CASTRGWPGELFF. CDR3 bases: TGTGCCAGCACCAGGGGGTGGCCCGGGGAGCTGTTTTTT.

This clone was recorded once. The genes are TRBV19 and TRBJ2-1; D perhaps matches TRBD1 (6 bases). CDR3 length: 13 residues. The V gene's germline CDR1 is LNHDA and CDR2 SQIVND (reference sequence). V gave up 4 bases and J gave up 7 bases, with 11 bases separating them. The CDR3: CASSNRDRNEQFF. CDR3 DNA sequence: TGTGCCAGTAGTAACAGGGATAGGAATGAGCAGTTCTTC.

The V and J genes are TRBV9 and TRBJ2-7; possible D gene TRBD1, 5 bases. Germline values: CDR1 SGDLS, CDR2 YYNGEE. This CDR3 has 14 residues. V gave up 7 bases and J gave up 5 bases, with 19 bases separating them. CDR3 loop: CASSPAGNGDEQYF. CDR3 bases: TGTGCCAGCTCCCCGGCAGGGAATGGCGACGAGCAGTACTTC.

The table lists this clone with a few counts. V is TRBV11-3 and J is TRBJ2-2, with a weak D call TRBD2 (6 bases). V was shortened by 0 bases and J by 4 bases, with 12 bases between the two germline ends. The length of the CDR3 is 16 residues. CDR1 and CDR2 (germline): SGHNT, YENEEA. The CDR3 region is CASSLDPGLTTGELFF. CDR3 nucleotides: TGTGCCAGCAGCTTAGACCCGGGACTTACCACCGGGGAGCTGTTTTTT.

The chain recombines TRBV5-1 with TRBJ1-4; D unclear. Trimming shortened V by 0 bases and J by 3 bases, and 9 bases separated the two germline ends. CDR1 and CDR2 from the germline V gene are SGHRS and YFSETQ. The CDR3 runs 15 residues. CDR3 region: CASSLEPFSNEKLFF. DNA of the CDR3: TGCGCCAGCAGCTTGGAACCCTTTTCTAATGAAAAACTGTTTTTT.

The V call is TRBV5-4, the J call TRBJ1-2; D possibly corresponds to TRBD1 (5 bases). This CDR3 contains 15 residues. V was cut by 4 bases and J by 3 bases, with 16 bases left in between. Germline V gene sequence: CDR1 SGHNT, CDR2 YYREEE (reference sequence). This CDR3 is CASSTRTGGDYGYTF. The CDR3 nucleotides are TGTGCCAGCAGCACCAGAACAGGCGGCGACTATGGCTACACCTTC.

This clone was seen a single time. This chain joins TRBV4-2 and TRBJ1-4; D is perhaps TRBD1 (5 bases). Between the trimmed V and J ends, which lost 4 bases and 4 bases, there was a span of 10 bases. The CDR3 is 14 residues long. In germline, CDR1 is LGHNA, CDR2 YNFKEQ. Written as DNA, the CDR3 is TGTGCCAGCAGCCGCAGACAGTATAATGAAAAACTGTTTTTT. Protein product: CASSRRQYNEKLFF.

This clone was recorded only once. The chain is built from TRBV5-1 and TRBJ1-6; no clear D. This CDR3 is built from 13 residues. V gave up 0 bases and J gave up 8 bases, with 6 bases separating them. Looked up from germline, CDR1 is SGHRS and CDR2 is YFSETQ. CDR3 in DNA: TGCGCCAGCAGCTTGGACAGTTATTCACCCCTCCACTTT. This encodes CASSLDSYSPLHF.

J is TRBJ2-1 and V is TRBV7-3; tentative D call: TRBD2 (5 bases). CDR1 is SGHTA and CDR2 is FQGTGA in the germline V gene. This CDR3 is built from 12 residues. The V gene lost 7 bases and the J gene lost 10 bases, with 14 bases spanning the gap. The CDR3 is CASTATPSEQFF. The CDR3 DNA reads TGTGCCAGCACCGCCACCCCTAGCGAGCAGTTCTTC. Supplemented by reference TRBV7-3 and TRBJ2-1, the full variable domain reads GAGVSQTPSNKVTEKGKYVELRCDPISGHTALYWYRQSLGQGPEFLIYFQGTGAADDSGLPNDRFFAVRPEGSVSTLKIQRTERGDSAVYLCASTATPSEQFFGPGTRLTVL.

The rearrangement joins TRBV5-4 to TRBJ1-2, with 8 bases lining up with TRBD1. This CDR3 has 16 residues. The ends lost 4 bases at V and 3 bases at J; junction bases unmatched: 11. Germline lookup yields CDR1 SGHNT and CDR2 YYREEE (reference sequence). The CDR3 sequence: CASSPTDRGVYYGYTF. As DNA, the CDR3 is TGTGCCAGCAGCCCCACTGACAGGGGAGTGTACTATGGCTACACCTTC.

This clone was observed a handful of times. This chain joins TRBV4-1 and TRBJ2-1; D call uncertain. Germline CDR1 and CDR2: MGHRA and YSYEKL. Trimming took 1 base from V and 0 from J, leaving 10 bases between them. The CDR3 consists of 16 residues. The CDR3 sequence is CASSQGLSSSYNEQFF. Written as DNA, the CDR3 is TGCGCCAGCAGCCAAGGTCTTTCTAGCTCCTACAATGAGCAGTTCTTC.

This clone is medium-sized by share. The V gene is TRBV5-4, the J gene TRBJ1-2; the D is unclear. The germline gives CDR1 SGHNT, CDR2 YYREEE (reference sequence). The length of the CDR3 is 14 residues. V shed 4 bases and J shed 1 base, with 11 bases lying between them. The CDR3: CASSGLGVNYGYTF. In DNA, the CDR3 is TGTGCCAGCAGCGGACTCGGGGTTAACTATGGCTACACCTTC.

The chain carries TRBV13 and TRBJ1-2, with unresolved D. V was shortened by 3 bases and J by 4 bases, with 15 bases between the two germline ends. The CDR3 is made up of 15 amino acids. CDR1 and CDR2 (germline): PRHDT, FYEKMQ (reference sequence). This CDR3 is CASSLKGSGSYGYTF. CDR3 nucleotides: TGTGCCAGCAGCTTGAAAGGATCGGGGAGCTATGGCTACACCTTC. The full variable domain, rest sourced from reference TRBV13 and TRBJ1-2, is AAGVIQSPRHLIKEKRETATLKCYPIPRHDTVYWYQQGPGQDPQFLISFYEKMQSDKGSIPDRFSAQQFSDYHSELNMSSLELGDSALYFCASSLKGSGSYGYTFGSGTRLTVV.

The chain uses TRBV5-1 and TRBJ2-5; D uncertain. This CDR3 contains 14 residues. Trimming removed 0 bases from V and 3 bases from J, with 9 bases in between. From germline, CDR1 is SGHRS and CDR2 YFSETQ. The CDR3 nucleotides read TGCGCCAGCAGCTTGGAAGTGATAAAAGAGACCCAGTACTTC. Protein sequence: CASSLEVIKETQYF.

This clone was recorded only once. The V gene is TRBV6-5, the J gene TRBJ2-5, with 8 bases lining up with TRBD1. Germline lookup yields CDR1 MNHEY and CDR2 SVGAGI. V was pared by 9 bases and J by 5 bases, with 2 bases of the junction left unmatched. CDR3 length: 11 residues. The CDR3: CASNRGETQYF. The CDR3 DNA reads TGTGCCAGTAACAGGGGGGAGACCCAGTACTTC.